Listed below are T cell receptor beta chains from one sample, sequenced in a study of cytomegalovirus exposure and HLA in healthy donors. The assay was immunoSEQ multiplex PCR, and TCRdb's table has in-frame clones only and misses some. The sample includes around 150,000 clones, roughly 80% seen only once; the top ten take over 2%. The material sequenced was PBMCs. These receptors all come from a boy between 2 and 15 years old in good health and CMV-seronegative. CDR3s include the opening cysteine and the closing phenylalanine or tryptophan. Fields, in order: V gene, clone size, J gene, D gene, CDR3 DNA, CDR3 protein. The D gene is left open where the match is weak. Not all rows give a size; the values are once, few, many and, for expanded clones, a class.

>TRBV19|-|TRBJ2-7|-
TGTGCCAGTAGTATAGGGCTACCGGGGGCGGGAGTCTACGAGCAGTACTTC
CASSIGLPGAGVYEQYF
>TRBV4-1|-|TRBJ1-6|-
TGCGCCAGCACCCAGCTCCAGGGTTCAGGAACCCTTCGGAATAATTCACCCCTCCACTTT
CASTQLQGSGTLRNNSPLHF
>TRBV28|-|TRBJ2-7|TRBD1
TGTGCCAGCAGTTTGGGCCGGGACAGCTCCTACGAGCAGTACTTC
CASSLGRDSSYEQYF
>TRBV7-3|-|TRBJ2-5|-
TGTGCCAGCAGCTTAAATCTTAACCGACTGTACTTC
CASSLNLNRLYF
>TRBV7-2|-|TRBJ2-3|TRBD2
TGTGCCAGCAGCTTAATATGGGTGAGCGGGAGGGCCTCAAATACGCAGTATTTT
CASSLIWVSGRASNTQYF
>TRBV6-1|-|TRBJ2-7|-
TGTGCCAGCAGTGAACAGTGGACACCCTACTACGAGCAGTACTTC
CASSEQWTPYYEQYF
>TRBV4-1|-|TRBJ2-3|TRBD2
TGCGCCAGCAGCCAAGGGTCTAGCGGGAGCACAGATACGCAGTATTTT
CASSQGSSGSTDTQYF
>TRBV18|once|TRBJ2-5|-
TGTGCCAGCTCACCACCTGACAGAGGAAGAGAGACCCAGTACTTC
CASSPPDRGRETQYF
>TRBV7-9|-|TRBJ1-1|-
TGTGCCGGGGAACAGGGCGGTCGGACTGAAGCTTTCTTT
CAGEQGGRTEAFF
>TRBV5-4|-|TRBJ1-2|-
TGTGCCAGCAGCTTCCTATTCCGGGATAACTATGGCTACACCTTC
CASSFLFRDNYGYTF
>TRBV5-1|-|TRBJ1-5|-
TGCGCCAGCAGCGCCGGGACTGCGGGTCAGCCCCAGCATTTT
CASSAGTAGQPQHF
>TRBV6-5|once|TRBJ1-3|-
TGTGCCAGCAGCGCTACTGCGTACTCTGGAAACACCATATATTTT
CASSATAYSGNTIYF
>TRBV19|-|TRBJ1-2|TRBD1
TGTGCCAGTAGTGCGTACAGGGGTAACTATGGCTACACCTTC
CASSAYRGNYGYTF
>TRBV7-9|-|TRBJ2-1|-
TGTGCCAGCAGCTTAGGTAAGGGGTACACTTACAATGAGCAGTTCTTC
CASSLGKGYTYNEQFF
>TRBV4-1|-|TRBJ1-4|-
TGCGCCAGCAGCCAGGGGGCAGACGCAACTAATGAAAAACTGTTTTTT
CASSQGADATNEKLFF
>TRBV14|-|TRBJ2-7|-
TGTGCCAGCAGCCAAGGGAATAACAGGCTACCCTACGAGCAGTACTTC
CASSQGNNRLPYEQYF
>TRBV19|-|TRBJ1-4|-
TGTGCCAGTAGCAGAACCAATGAAAAACTGTTTTTT
CASSRTNEKLFF
>TRBV6-1|once|TRBJ2-1|-
TGTGCCAGCAGTGACCCTAATGACAGAAGCTCCTACAATGAGCAGTTCTTC
CASSDPNDRSSYNEQFF
>TRBV6-5|-|TRBJ2-2|-
TGTGCCAGCAGGAGGACGAACACCGGGGAGCTGTTTTTT
CASRRTNTGELFF
>TRBV5-1|-|TRBJ2-7|-
TGCGCCAGCAGCTTGAGCAACTCGAACTACGAGCAGTACTTC
CASSLSNSNYEQYF
>TRBV7-8|-|TRBJ2-2|-
TGTGCCAGCAGCTTATTTATTAGGGGGAACACCGGGGAGCTGTTTTTT
CASSLFIRGNTGELFF
>TRBV4-1|-|TRBJ2-3|-
TGCGCCAGCAGCCAAGAGCCCCGGGGAGATACGCAGTATTTT
CASSQEPRGDTQYF
>TRBV18|-|TRBJ1-3|-
TGTGCCAGCTCACCACTCTCGTCAGGGACTGGAAACACCATATATTTT
CASSPLSSGTGNTIYF
>TRBV2|-|TRBJ2-7|TRBD1
TGTGCCAGCAGTGGGGACAGGGGGCGGGGTGAGCAGTACTTC
CASSGDRGRGEQYF
>TRBV11-2|few|TRBJ2-3|TRBD2
TGTGCCAGCAGCTCGACTAGCGGGATGGCAGATACGCAGTATTTT
CASSSTSGMADTQYF
>TRBV29-1|-|TRBJ2-2|-
TGCAGCGTTGAAGATATATTCCGGGAGCTGTTTTTT
CSVEDIFRELFF
>TRBV12-5|-|TRBJ2-7|-
TGTGCTAGTGGTTTGGTACTTAGTACAGTCTCTCACGAGCAGTACTTC
CASGLVLSTVSHEQYF
>TRBV7-9|-|TRBJ1-1|-
TGTGCCAGCAGCTTCTCTTCATTCGGAGCCACTGAAGCTTTCTTT
CASSFSSFGATEAFF
>TRBV10-1|-|TRBJ2-1|TRBD1
TGCGCCAGCAGAGGGACAGGAGGGTACAATGAGCAGTTCTTC
CASRGTGGYNEQFF
>TRBV7-9|-|TRBJ2-1|TRBD2
TGTGCCAGCAGCCGTTTTAGCGGGAGTACCTACAATGAGCAGTTCTTC
CASSRFSGSTYNEQFF
>TRBV6-4|-|TRBJ2-6|TRBD1
TGTGCCAGCAGTGCAGGGGGTGACCACTCTGGGGCCAACGTCCTGACTTTC
CASSAGGDHSGANVLTF
>TRBV7-2|-|TRBJ1-1|TRBD1
TGTGCCAGCAGCTCCGGACAGGCCACTGAAGCTTTCTTT
CASSSGQATEAFF
>TRBV29-1|-|TRBJ1-2|-
TGCAGCGTTGAGATCTTGGTCGTCAACTTCTATGGCTACACCTTC
CSVEILVVNFYGYTF
>TRBV9|-|TRBJ2-3|TRBD2
TGTGCCAGCACCCTAGCCCCCGGGGGGAACACAGATACGCAGTATTTT
CASTLAPGGNTDTQYF
>TRBV7-2|-|TRBJ2-3|TRBD2
TGTGCCAGCAGCCACCGACTAGCGGGGGGGGCAGATACGCAGTATTTT
CASSHRLAGGADTQYF
>TRBV4-2|many|TRBJ1-4|-
TGTGCCAGCAGCCAAGAGGGGAGGGGCGCGGAAAAACTGTTTTTT
CASSQEGRGAEKLFF
>TRBV4-3|few|TRBJ1-5|-
TGCGCCAGCAGCCGGACTCTTTATAGCAATCAGCCCCAGCATTTT
CASSRTLYSNQPQHF
>TRBV11-2|-|TRBJ2-1|-
TGTGCCAGCAGCTCCTTCCCCGGGACTCAATACAATGAGCAGTTCTTC
CASSSFPGTQYNEQFF
>TRBV4-1|-|TRBJ2-7|TRBD2
TGCGCCAGCAGCCAAGAAGGCCTAGCGGGGGGATCTGTTTACGAGCAGTACTTC
CASSQEGLAGGSVYEQYF
>TRBV6-1|once|TRBJ2-7|-
TGTGCCAGCAGTGAAGAAGTGTCAGGGTGGTACGAGCAGTACTTC
CASSEEVSGWYEQYF
>TRBV6-1|few|TRBJ1-4|TRBD1
TGTGCCAGTTGTGAGACAGGGACTAATGAAAAACTGTTTTTT
CASCETGTNEKLFF
>TRBV6-5|few|TRBJ1-1|-
TGTGCCAGCAAACGGTGGGGCTATGAAGCTTTCTTT
CASKRWGYEAFF
>TRBV5-5|-|TRBJ2-2|TRBD1
TGTGCCAGCAGCCGGACAGGGGCGGACACCGGGGAGCTGTTTTTT
CASSRTGADTGELFF
>TRBV18|-|TRBJ1-2|-
TGTGCCAGCTCACCGTCAGGGGTAGGGGGCTACACCTTC
CASSPSGVGGYTF
>TRBV5-6|-|TRBJ2-7|TRBD1
TGTGCCAGCAGCTTGCAGGTAAGGGGGCCCCGCGAGCAGTACTTC
CASSLQVRGPREQYF
>TRBV6-5|once|TRBJ1-5|-
TGTGCCAGCAGTCGCTGGCAGGATCAGCCCCAGCATTTT
CASSRWQDQPQHF
>TRBV6-1|-|TRBJ2-1|TRBD1
TGTGCCAGCAGTCCAGGACAGGTTACCTACAATGAGCAGTTCTTC
CASSPGQVTYNEQFF
>TRBV7-3|-|TRBJ1-2|TRBD1
TGTGCCAGCAGCTTCATCAGGGGGCGCATAAACTATGGCTACACCTTC
CASSFIRGRINYGYTF
>TRBV6-5|-|TRBJ2-7|-
TGTGCCAGCAGTGTCACAGGGAGGGCCTACGAGCAGTACTTC
CASSVTGRAYEQYF
>TRBV27|-|TRBJ1-5|TRBD1
TGTGCCAGCCGATGGAAAGGGGACAGGAACAATCAGCCCCAGCATTTT
CASRWKGDRNNQPQHF
>TRBV4-1|few|TRBJ1-2|-
TGCGCCAGCAGCCAAGAATTTCGCCAGGAACCAATCTATGGCTACACCTTC
CASSQEFRQEPIYGYTF
>TRBV2|-|TRBJ2-7|TRBD1
TGTGCCAGCAGTAGAGGGACAGGGCCATACGAGCAGTACTTC
CASSRGTGPYEQYF
>TRBV7-9|once|TRBJ2-7|-
TGTGCCAGCAGCGGTTCCGAGGGCCTCGACCCCTACGAGCAGTACTTC
CASSGSEGLDPYEQYF
>TRBV11-3|-|TRBJ2-7|TRBD1
TGTGCCAGCAGCTCATACAGGGGACCCTACGAGCAGTACTTC
CASSSYRGPYEQYF
>TRBV10-1|-|TRBJ2-2|-
TGCGCCAGCGGGGCCAGTCGGAAGGCCGGGGAGCTGTTTTTT
CASGASRKAGELFF